The clone carrying this T cell receptor beta chain was seen just once. The sample is drawn from a study of blood T cell repertoires in COVID-19. Whole-study context: Sources were T cells, B-cell-depleted T cells, or PBMCs; the material itself was cDNA or gDNA.

This CDR3 is 18 amino acids long. The V gene's germline CDR1 is MDHEN and CDR2 SYDVKM. Trimming removed 6 bases at V and 1 base at J, with 19 bases between. Per the original data handling: Amplification with reference gene primers provided the estimates of nucleated cell counts. The protocol was immunoSEQ multiplex PCR, while the TCRdb copy is restricted to in-frame clones and leaves out a portion. V, J and clone size are taken as reported in that table, and D and trimming were inferred from the DNA itself. The repertoire has under 20,000 clones, 87% of them found once; the top ten carry 11%. This rearrangement joins TRBV28 to TRBJ2-6; D may be TRBD1 (6 bases). The receptor's source is a human donor in a cohort sampled during active COVID-19. Material for sequencing was peripheral blood. The CDR3 reads CASRNQGRGESGANVLTF. The CDR3 DNA reads TGTGCCAGCAGGAACCAGGGCAGGGGAGAATCTGGGGCCAACGTCCTGACTTTC.